This note documents a single T cell receptor (beta chain) sequence. As yet, its antigen is unknown. This entry comes from a study of vaccination effects on CD4 cells after COVID-19. General study points: Infection-derived and vaccine-derived clones contracted markedly late after vaccination.

The CDR3 length is 14 residues. J lost 6 bases, V lost 7 bases, and 9 bases had no gene match. Germline CDR1 reads SGHRS; CDR2 reads YFSETQ. Ahead of sequencing, the ViraFEST assay grew antigen-specific CD4+ T cells using viral peptide pools. Researchers isolated CD4+ T cells once 9 to 11 days of culture had elapsed. Their SARS-CoV-2 infection, verified by PCR, occurred between March and December 2020. Each participant was administered two doses of either the BNT162b2 or the mRNA-1273 vaccine. Data came from immunoSEQ multiplex PCR; TCRdb stores just in-frame clones and leaves some out. The repertoire includes about 14,000 clones, about three quarters of them detected once, and 29% sits in the top ten.

Sequenced material: CD4+ T cells from PBMCs cultured with HCoV-NL63 spike peptides, taken after COVID-19 vaccination. This chain joins TRBV5-1 and TRBJ2-1; TRBD2 matches 8 bases. The source of this sequence is a human donor who had a prior SARS-CoV-2 infection. Written as DNA, the CDR3 is TGCGCCAGCGCCAGCGGGAGTTTGGTCAATGAGCAGTTCTTC. This translates into CASASGSLVNEQFF.